The 2 T cell receptor beta chains below were found in one sample sequenced in a study of OX40 agonist ivuxolimab in advanced cancers. Sequenced by immunoSEQ multiplex PCR; TCRdb stores in-frame clones only, minus some. The sample records approximately 59,000 clones, 84% being singletons. Sample: CD4+ or CD8+ T cells sorted from blood, taken in a trial of the OX40 agonist ivuxolimab. The receptors come from an adult with an advanced solid tumor such as melanoma, head and neck, liver or kidney cancer.

J is TRBJ2-1 and V is TRBV4-1; D is ambiguous. The germline CDR1 and CDR2 sequences are MGHRA and YSYEKL. This CDR3 contains 18 residues. The V gene lost 4 bases and the J gene lost 7 bases, with 26 bases spanning the gap. Here the CDR3 reads CASSLTANPRYRYNEQFF. The CDR3, as DNA: TGCGCCAGCAGCCTCACGGCCAATCCAAGGTATAGGTATAATGAGCAGTTCTTC.

The chain joins TRBV18 to TRBJ2-5; TRBD2 aligns across 10 bases. V shed 6 bases and J 6 bases; nucleotides not matched to a gene: 10. This CDR3 contains 15 residues. Looked up from germline, CDR1 is KGHSH and CDR2 is LQKENI. The CDR3 is CASSPLGTSEQTQYF. DNA for the CDR3: TGTGCCAGCTCGCCGCTAGGGACTAGCGAACAGACCCAGTACTTC.